This TCR beta chain was identified during a study of a mutant IDH1 vaccine in newly diagnosed glioma. Study summary: Beforehand, treatment had been radiotherapy, temozolomide, or both; the majority received both. Visit timing is recorded as week 35 for V12 and week 47 for V13.

Noted time point: week 35, safety follow-up. With topical imiquimod, each dose of the vaccine consisted of 300 ug of mutant IDH1 20-mer peptide. Eight vaccinations reached patients in weeks 1, 3, 5, 7, 11, 15, 19 and 23. Trimming took 5 bases from V and 0 from J, leaving 20 bases between them. Germline V lookup: CDR1 SEHNR, CDR2 FQNEAQ (reference sequence). This CDR3 is built from 18 residues. Generated by immunoSEQ multiplex PCR, the TCRdb table keeps only in-frame clones and is missing some. The sample contains 40,000 to 55,000 clones, 76% of which appear only once. For this clone: Its antigen is currently unknown.

Regarding the study as a whole: Pseudoprogression showed no apparent link to changes in top peripheral T cell clonotypes.

This chain uses TRBV7-9 with TRBJ1-3, with D possibly matching TRBD1 (5 bases). The sample here was PBMCs, taken from a glioma patient whose treatment included an IDH1 peptide vaccine. The sequence came from a man aged 40-49 years with glioma. The DNA for the CDR3 is TGTGCCAGCAGCCCCGAGGGGACGGGAAGACGCTCTGGAAACACCATATATTTT. Its translation is CASSPEGTGRRSGNTIYF.